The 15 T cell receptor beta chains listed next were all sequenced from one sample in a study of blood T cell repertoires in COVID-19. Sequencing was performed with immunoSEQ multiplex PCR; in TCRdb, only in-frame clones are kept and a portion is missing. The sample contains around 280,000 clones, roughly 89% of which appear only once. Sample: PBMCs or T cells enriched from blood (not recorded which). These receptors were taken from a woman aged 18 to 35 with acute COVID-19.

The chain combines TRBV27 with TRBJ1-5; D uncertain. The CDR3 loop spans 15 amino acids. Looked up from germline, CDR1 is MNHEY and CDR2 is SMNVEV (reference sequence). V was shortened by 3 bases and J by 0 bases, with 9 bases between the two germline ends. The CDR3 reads CASSFDGDSNQPQHF. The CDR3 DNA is TGTGCCAGCAGTTTCGACGGGGATAGCAATCAGCCCCAGCATTTT.

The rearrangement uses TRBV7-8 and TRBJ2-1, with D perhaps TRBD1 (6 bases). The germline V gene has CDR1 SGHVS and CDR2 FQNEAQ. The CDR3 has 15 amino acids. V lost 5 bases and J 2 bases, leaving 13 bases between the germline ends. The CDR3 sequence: CASSANRVTYNEQFF. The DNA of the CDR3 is TGTGCCAGCAGCGCAAACAGGGTTACCTACAATGAGCAGTTCTTC.

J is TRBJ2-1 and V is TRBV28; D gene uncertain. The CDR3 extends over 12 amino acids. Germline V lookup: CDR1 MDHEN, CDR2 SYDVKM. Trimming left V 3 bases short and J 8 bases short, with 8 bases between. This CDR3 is CASSLTRHEQFF. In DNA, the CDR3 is TGTGCCAGCAGTTTGACACGACATGAGCAGTTCTTC.

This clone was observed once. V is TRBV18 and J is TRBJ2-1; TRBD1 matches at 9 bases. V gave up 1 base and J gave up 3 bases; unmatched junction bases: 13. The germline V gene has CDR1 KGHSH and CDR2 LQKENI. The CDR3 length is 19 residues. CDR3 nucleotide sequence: TGTGCCAGCTCACCACTTTCAGTCTCTGGGACAGGGATCTACAATGAGCAGTTCTTC. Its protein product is CASSPLSVSGTGIYNEQFF.

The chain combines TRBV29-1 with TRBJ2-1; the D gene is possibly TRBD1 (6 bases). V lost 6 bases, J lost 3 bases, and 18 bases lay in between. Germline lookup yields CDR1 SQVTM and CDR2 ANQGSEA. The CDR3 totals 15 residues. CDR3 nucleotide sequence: TGCAGCGTCCCCAGGCTGGGGGCAGTCTACAATGAGCAGTTCTTC. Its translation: CSVPRLGAVYNEQFF.

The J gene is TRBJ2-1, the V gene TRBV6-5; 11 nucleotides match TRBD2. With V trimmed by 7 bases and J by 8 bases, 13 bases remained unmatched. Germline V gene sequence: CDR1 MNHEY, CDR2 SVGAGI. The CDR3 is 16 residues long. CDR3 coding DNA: TGTGCCAGCACTTATTCGACCACTAGCGGGAGCCATGAGCAGTTCTTC. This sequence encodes CASTYSTTSGSHEQFF.

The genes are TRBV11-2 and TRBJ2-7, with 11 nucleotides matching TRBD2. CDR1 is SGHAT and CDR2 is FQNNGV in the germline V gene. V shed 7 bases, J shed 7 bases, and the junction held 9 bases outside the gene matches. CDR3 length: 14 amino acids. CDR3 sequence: CASTELAGAQEQYF. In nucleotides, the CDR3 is TGTGCCAGCACCGAACTAGCGGGAGCTCAGGAGCAGTACTTC.

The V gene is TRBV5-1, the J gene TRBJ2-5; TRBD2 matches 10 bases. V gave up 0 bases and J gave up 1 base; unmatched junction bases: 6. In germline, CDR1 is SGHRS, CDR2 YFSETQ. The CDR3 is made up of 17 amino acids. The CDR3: CASSLGQLAGIQETQYF. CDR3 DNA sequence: TGCGCCAGCAGCTTGGGTCAACTAGCGGGGATCCAAGAGACCCAGTACTTC.

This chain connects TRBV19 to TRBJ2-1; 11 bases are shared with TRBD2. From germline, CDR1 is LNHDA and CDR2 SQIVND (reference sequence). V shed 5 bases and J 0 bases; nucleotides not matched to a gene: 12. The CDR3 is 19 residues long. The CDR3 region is CASSPRTSGYSSSYNEQFF. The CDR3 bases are TGTGCCAGTAGTCCCCGGACTAGCGGGTACAGTAGCTCCTACAATGAGCAGTTCTTC.

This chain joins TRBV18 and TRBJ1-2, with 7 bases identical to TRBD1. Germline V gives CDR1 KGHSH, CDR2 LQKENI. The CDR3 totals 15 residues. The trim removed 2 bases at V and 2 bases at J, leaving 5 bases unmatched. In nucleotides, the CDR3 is TGTGCCAGCTCACCAGCGACAGGGACGAACTATGGCTACACCTTC. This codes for CASSPATGTNYGYTF.

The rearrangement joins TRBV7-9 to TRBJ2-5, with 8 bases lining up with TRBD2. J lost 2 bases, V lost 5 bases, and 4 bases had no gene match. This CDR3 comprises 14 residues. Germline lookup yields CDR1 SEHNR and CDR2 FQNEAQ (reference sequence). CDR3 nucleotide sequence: TGTGCCAGCAGCAACCGGGGGGGTCAAGAGACCCAGTACTTC. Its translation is CASSNRGGQETQYF. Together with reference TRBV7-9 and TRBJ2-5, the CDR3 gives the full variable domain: DTGVSQNPRHKITKRGQNVTFRCDPISEHNRLYWYRQTLGQGPEFLTYFQNEAQLEKSRLLSDRFSAERPKGSFSTLEIQRTEQGDSAMYLCASSNRGGQETQYFGPGTRLLVL.

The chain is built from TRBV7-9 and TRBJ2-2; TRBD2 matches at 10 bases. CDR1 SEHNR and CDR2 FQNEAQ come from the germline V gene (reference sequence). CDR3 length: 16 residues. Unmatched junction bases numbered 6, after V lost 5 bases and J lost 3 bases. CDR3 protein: CASSLRTSGYTGELFF. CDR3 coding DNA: TGTGCCAGCAGCCTCAGGACTAGCGGATACACCGGGGAGCTGTTTTTT.

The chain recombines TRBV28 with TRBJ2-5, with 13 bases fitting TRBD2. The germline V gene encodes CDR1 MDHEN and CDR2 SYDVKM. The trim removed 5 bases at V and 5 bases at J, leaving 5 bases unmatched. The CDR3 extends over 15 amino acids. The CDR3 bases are TGTGCCAGCAGTATAGGACTAGCGGGAGTGGAGACCCAGTACTTC. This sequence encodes CASSIGLAGVETQYF.

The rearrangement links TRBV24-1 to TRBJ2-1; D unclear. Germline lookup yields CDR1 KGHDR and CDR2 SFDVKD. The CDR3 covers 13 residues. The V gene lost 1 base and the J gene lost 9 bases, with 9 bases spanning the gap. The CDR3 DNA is TGTGCCACCAGTGATTTTCCTTCGGGTGAGCAGTTCTTC. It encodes CATSDFPSGEQFF.

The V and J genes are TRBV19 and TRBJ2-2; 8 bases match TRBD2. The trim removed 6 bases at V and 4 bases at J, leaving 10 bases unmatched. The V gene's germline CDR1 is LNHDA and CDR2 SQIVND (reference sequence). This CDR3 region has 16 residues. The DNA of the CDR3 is TGTGCCAGTAGGATTAGCGGGGCCCGCGGCACCGGGGAGCTGTTTTTT. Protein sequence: CASRISGARGTGELFF. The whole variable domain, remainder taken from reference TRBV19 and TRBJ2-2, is DGGITQSPKYLFRKEGQNVTLSCEQNLNHDAMYWYRQDPGQGLRLIYYSQIVNDFQKGDIAEGYSVSREKKESFPLTVTSAQKNPTAFYLCASRISGARGTGELFFGEGSRLTVL.